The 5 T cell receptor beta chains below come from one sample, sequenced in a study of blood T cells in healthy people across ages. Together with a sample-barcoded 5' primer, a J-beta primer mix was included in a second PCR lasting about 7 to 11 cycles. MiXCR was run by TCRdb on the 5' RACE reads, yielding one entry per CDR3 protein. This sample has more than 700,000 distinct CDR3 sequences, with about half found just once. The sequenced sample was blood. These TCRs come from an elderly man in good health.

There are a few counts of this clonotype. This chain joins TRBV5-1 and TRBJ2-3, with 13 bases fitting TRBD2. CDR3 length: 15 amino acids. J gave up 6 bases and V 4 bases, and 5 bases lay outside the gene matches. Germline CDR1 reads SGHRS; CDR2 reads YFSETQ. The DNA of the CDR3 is TGCGCCAGCAGCCAGACTAGCGGGAGGCTTGATACGCAGTATTTT. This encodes CASSQTSGRLDTQYF.

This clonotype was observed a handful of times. The CDR3 sequence is CASSRREYGYTF. The DNA for the CDR3 is TGTGCCAGCAGTCGAAGGGAGTATGGCTACACCTTC. The genes are TRBV28 and TRBJ1-2; D not certain. Germline CDR1 and CDR2: MDHEN and SYDVKM. V was trimmed by 5 bases and J by 5 bases, leaving 9 bases between them. The CDR3 has 12 residues.

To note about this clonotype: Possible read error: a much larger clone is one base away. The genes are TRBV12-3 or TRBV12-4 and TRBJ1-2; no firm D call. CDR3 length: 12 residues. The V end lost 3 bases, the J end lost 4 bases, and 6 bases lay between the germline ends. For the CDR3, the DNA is TGTGCCAGCAGTTTGTGGGTCTATGGCTACACCTTC. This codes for CASSLWVYGYTF.

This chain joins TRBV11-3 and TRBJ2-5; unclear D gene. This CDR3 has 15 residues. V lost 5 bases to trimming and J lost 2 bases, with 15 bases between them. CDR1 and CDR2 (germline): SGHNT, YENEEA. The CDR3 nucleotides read TGTGCCAGCAGCACCCGTGGGCAGAGACAAGAGACCCAGTACTTC. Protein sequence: CASSTRGQRQETQYF. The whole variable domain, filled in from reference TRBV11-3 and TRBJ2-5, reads EAGVVQSPRYKIIEKKQPVAFWCNPISGHNTLYWYLQNLGQGPELLIRYENEEAVDDSQLPKDRFSAERLKGVDSTLKIQPAELGDSAVYLCASSTRGQRQETQYFGPGTRLLVL.

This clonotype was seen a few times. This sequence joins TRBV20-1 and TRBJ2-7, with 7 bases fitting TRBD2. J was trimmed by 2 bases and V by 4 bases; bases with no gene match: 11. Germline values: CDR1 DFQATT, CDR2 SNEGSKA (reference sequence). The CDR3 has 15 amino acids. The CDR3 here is CSAKTGAGAAYEQYF. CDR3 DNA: TGCAGTGCTAAAACCGGGGCGGGAGCGGCCTACGAGCAGTACTTC.